One sample yielded the 19 T cell receptor beta chains listed below, sequenced in a study of T cells expressing NK-cell markers. From the 5' RACE reads, TCRdb lists one entry per CDR3 protein and no DNA. Its table lists some 110,000 distinct CDR3 sequences. The sequenced sample consisted of blood T cells: a sorted CD56 or NKG2C T cell subset, CD4+ or CD8+ T cells, or bulk PBMC T cells (not recorded which). All receptors derive from a woman between 18 and 70 years old in good health.

This chain links TRBV29-1 with TRBJ1-1. Germline V CDR1 and CDR2: SQVTM, ANQGSEA. The CDR3 sequence is 14 residues long. CDR3 loop: CSAGGWQANTEAFF. Full variable domain (rest looked up from reference TRBV29-1 and TRBJ1-1): SAVISQKPSRDICQRGTSLTIQCQVDSQVTMMFWYRQQPGQSLTLIATANQGSEATYESGFVIDKFPISRPNLTFSTLTVSNMSPEDSSIYLCSAGGWQANTEAFFGQGTRLTVV.

The rearrangement uses TRBV6-1 and TRBJ1-1; TCRdb indicates TRBD1, and absent DNA this call remains unverified. This CDR3 region has 15 residues. CDR1 is MNHNS and CDR2 is SASEGT in the germline V gene. The CDR3 protein is CASSPLRGPNTEAFF.

The genes are TRBV5-1 and TRBJ1-1. The CDR3 length is 13 residues. Per the germline V gene, CDR1 is SGHRS and CDR2 is YFSETQ. CDR3: CASRIGDITEAFF.

CDR3 sequence: CSATPAQGTQYF. This sequence joins TRBV29-1 and TRBJ2-5; TCRdb calls TRBD1, which cannot be checked without DNA. Germline V lookup: CDR1 SQVTM, CDR2 ANQGSEA. This CDR3 is 12 amino acids long.

The chain is built from TRBV12-3 or TRBV12-4 and TRBJ2-2; checking the TCRdb D call of TRBD1 is not possible without DNA. The CDR3 consists of 16 residues. The CDR3 reads CASSRRTGEDTGELFF.

This chain links TRBV12-3 or TRBV12-4 with TRBJ1-1. The CDR3 has 15 amino acids. The CDR3 reads CASSFSYLMNTEAFF.

The rearrangement uses TRBV12-3 or TRBV12-4 and TRBJ2-3; the D call of TRBD1 rests on TCRdb alone, since no DNA is present to check it. This CDR3 is built from 16 residues. CDR3: CASSLGGESGTDTQYF.

This sequence joins TRBV29-1 and TRBJ2-5; TCRdb returns TRBD1, unconfirmable since there is no DNA. The length of the CDR3 is 14 residues. Per the germline V gene, CDR1 is SQVTM and CDR2 is ANQGSEA. The CDR3 sequence is CSVEPRTDQETQYF.

The rearrangement uses TRBV12-3 or TRBV12-4 and TRBJ2-3; TCRdb selects TRBD1, and the lack of DNA leaves this call unchecked. The CDR3 spans 18 residues. CDR3: CASCPTGRGRPSPDTQYF.

CDR3 loop: CTPRRERSYEQYF. This chain uses TRBV12-2 with TRBJ2-7; TCRdb's assignment of TRBD2 cannot be checked, as there is no DNA. TRBV12-2 is reported as a pseudogene. The CDR3 loop spans 13 amino acids.

The chain combines TRBV6-2 or TRBV6-3 with TRBJ2-7; TCRdb reports TRBD1, a call that lacks DNA to check it against. The CDR3 has 14 amino acids. CDR1 and CDR2 from the germline V gene are MNHEY and SVGEGT. The chain's CDR3 is CASSYRDNSYEQYF.

This chain links TRBV21-1 with TRBJ2-2; absent DNA, TCRdb's TRBD1 call cannot be checked. TRBV21-1 is a listed pseudogene. The CDR3 consists of 14 residues. The CDR3 sequence: CASRPGQTSGELFF.

The chain employs TRBV7-8 and TRBJ1-5; absent DNA, TCRdb's TRBD1 call cannot be checked. From germline, CDR1 is SGHVS and CDR2 FQNEAQ. CDR3 length: 16 amino acids. CDR3 amino acids: CASSLQGVGGNQPQHF.

The chain links TRBV27 to TRBJ1-6. The CDR3 has 15 amino acids. Looked up from germline, CDR1 is MNHEY and CDR2 is SMNVEV (reference sequence). CDR3 loop: CASSPIPHEGSPLHF.

The rearrangement links TRBV19 to TRBJ1-1. The CDR3 is 12 amino acids. Germline loops: CDR1 LNHDA, CDR2 SQIVND (reference sequence). CDR3 region: CASTLGGAEAFF.

The chain joins TRBV6-1 to TRBJ2-7; TCRdb designates TRBD2, a call that cannot be tested without DNA. The CDR3 contains 13 residues. CDR1 MNHNS and CDR2 SASEGT come from the germline V gene. CDR3 amino acids: CASSPKTSSEQYF.

The V gene is TRBV29-1, the J gene TRBJ2-5; TCRdb gives TRBD1 as the D gene, but with no DNA this cannot be confirmed. The CDR3 has 13 residues. Germline lookup yields CDR1 SQVTM and CDR2 ANQGSEA. CDR3 in amino acids: CSHRDSDQETQYF. The entire variable domain, with the rest obtained from reference TRBV29-1 and TRBJ2-5, is as follows: SAVISQKPSRDICQRGTSLTIQCQVDSQVTMMFWYRQQPGQSLTLIATANQGSEATYESGFVIDKFPISRPNLTFSTLTVSNMSPEDSSIYLCSHRDSDQETQYFGPGTRLLVL.

The chain couples TRBV6-1 to TRBJ2-1; TCRdb's D gene call, TRBD2, goes unchecked for lack of DNA. CDR1 is MNHNS and CDR2 is SASEGT in the germline V gene. The CDR3 extends over 15 amino acids. CDR3 loop: CASRRGGSSYNEQFF.

CDR3 sequence: CASSGTEETQYF. The genes are TRBV19 and TRBJ2-5. The CDR3 has 12 residues. Germline V gives CDR1 LNHDA, CDR2 SQIVND (reference sequence).